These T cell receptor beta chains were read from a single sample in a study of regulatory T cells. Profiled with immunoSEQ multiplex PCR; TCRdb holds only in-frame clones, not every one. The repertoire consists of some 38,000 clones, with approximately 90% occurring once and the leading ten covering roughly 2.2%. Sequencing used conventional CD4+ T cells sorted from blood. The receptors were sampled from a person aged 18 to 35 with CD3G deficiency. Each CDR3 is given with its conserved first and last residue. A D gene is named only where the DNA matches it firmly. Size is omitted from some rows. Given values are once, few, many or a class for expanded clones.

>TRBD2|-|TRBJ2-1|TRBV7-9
TGTGCCAGCAGCTTGGGGCTTACAGCGGGGAAAGGCAATGAGCAGTTCTTC
CASSLGLTAGKGNEQFF
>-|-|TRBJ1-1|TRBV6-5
TGTGCCAGCAGACCCCACAGGGATGGCACTGAAGCTTTCTTT
CASRPHRDGTEAFF
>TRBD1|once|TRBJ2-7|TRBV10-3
TGTGCCATCAGGACAGGGGGTTCGGACGAGCAGTACTTC
CAIRTGGSDEQYF
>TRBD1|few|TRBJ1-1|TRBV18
TGTGCCAGCTCACCACCGAGGGACAGAATGAACACTGAAGCTTTCTTT
CASSPPRDRMNTEAFF
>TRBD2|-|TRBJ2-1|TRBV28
TGTGCCAGCAGTTTAGTGGCTAGCGGGTCTATTAAGCAGTTCTTC
CASSLVASGSIKQFF
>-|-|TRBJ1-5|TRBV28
TGTGCCAGCAGTTTAAGGACAGCCTTCAATCAGCCCCAGCATTTT
CASSLRTAFNQPQHF
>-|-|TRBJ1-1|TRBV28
TGTGCCAGCAGTTTAGGGACGGCCAAGTGGGCTGAAGCTTTCTTT
CASSLGTAKWAEAFF
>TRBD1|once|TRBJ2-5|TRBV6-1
TGTGCCAGCAGGGCCACGGCAGGGGGCTATGAGACCCAGTACTTC
CASRATAGGYETQYF
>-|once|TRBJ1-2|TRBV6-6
TGTGCCAGCAGTTCACCGTACAGGGATTACTCCGGCTACACCTTC
CASSSPYRDYSGYTF
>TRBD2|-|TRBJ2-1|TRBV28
TGTGCCAGCAGTTCGGCCGGGACTAGCGGGTTAGAGCAGTTCTTC
CASSSAGTSGLEQFF
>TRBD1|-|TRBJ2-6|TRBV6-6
TGTGCCAGCCGGGGACAGGGGGAATCTGGGGCCAACGTCCTGACTTTC
CASRGQGESGANVLTF
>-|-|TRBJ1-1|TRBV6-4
TGTGCCAGCAGTGACAGCCGAGTGGTTGTTGGGAACACTGAAGCTTTCTTT
CASSDSRVVVGNTEAFF
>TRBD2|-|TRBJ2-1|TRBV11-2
TGTGCCAGCAGCCCGAGCGGGATCGAGCAGTTCTTC
CASSPSGIEQFF
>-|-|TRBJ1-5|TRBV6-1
TGTGCCAGCAGTGCCGCCATGGAGCCTTCTCAGCCCCAGCATTTT
CASSAAMEPSQPQHF
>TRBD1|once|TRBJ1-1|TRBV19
TGTGCCAGTAGTATCCACAGGGGGGCTGAAGCTTTCTTT
CASSIHRGAEAFF
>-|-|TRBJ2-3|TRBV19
TGTGCCAGTAGTGCGACTAGTCGGGATACGCAGTATTTT
CASSATSRDTQYF
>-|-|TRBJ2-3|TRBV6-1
TGTGCCAGCAGTGGCCAATGGGGAGATACGCAGTATTTT
CASSGQWGDTQYF
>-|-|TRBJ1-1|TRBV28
TGTGCCAGCAGTAACCCCCCCCCAGGGGATGAAGCTTTCTTT
CASSNPPPGDEAFF
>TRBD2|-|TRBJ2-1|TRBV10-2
TGCGCCAGCAGTGAGGGGACTAGCGGGAGTAGTGAGCAGTTCTTC
CASSEGTSGSSEQFF
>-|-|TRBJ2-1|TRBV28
TGTGCCAGCAGTTTTCTCGGCCCCAGACACAATGAGCAGTTCTTC
CASSFLGPRHNEQFF
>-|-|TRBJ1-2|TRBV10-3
TGTGCCATCAGCGCCCGGATGGAAACCTATGGCTACACCTTC
CAISARMETYGYTF
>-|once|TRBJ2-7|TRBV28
TGTGCCAGCCGCCGGCGTTCCTCCTACGAGCAGTACTTC
CASRRRSSYEQYF
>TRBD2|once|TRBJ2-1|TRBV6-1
TGTGCCAGCAGTCCGCGGGGGGCAGGAGGCAATGAGCAGTTCTTC
CASSPRGAGGNEQFF
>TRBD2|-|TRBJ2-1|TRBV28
TGTGCCAGCAGTTTACGCACTACCATGGGGAGGGGCAATGAGCAGTTCTTC
CASSLRTTMGRGNEQFF
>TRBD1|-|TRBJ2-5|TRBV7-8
TGTGCCAGCGGCCTAGGGACAGGGCCGCGACAAGAGACCCAGTACTTC
CASGLGTGPRQETQYF
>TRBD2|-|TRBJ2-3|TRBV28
TGTGCCAGCAGTTTTGGCGGGAGTCTCGCAGATACGCAGTATTTT
CASSFGGSLADTQYF
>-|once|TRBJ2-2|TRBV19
TGTGCCAGTAGTATCAGCAGGGGAGTCACCGGGGAGCTGTTTTTT
CASSISRGVTGELFF
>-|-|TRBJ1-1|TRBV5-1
TGCGCCAGCACTTTCAGTTTCGGGGACACTGAAGCTTTCTTT
CASTFSFGDTEAFF
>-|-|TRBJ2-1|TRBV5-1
TGCGCCAGCAGCTTGAATTCCCCCCCAATCGAGCAGTTCTTC
CASSLNSPPIEQFF
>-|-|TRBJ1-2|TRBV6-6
TGTGCCAGCGTACGTGGGAATGGCTATGGCTACACCTTC
CASVRGNGYGYTF
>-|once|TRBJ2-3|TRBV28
TGTGCCAGCAGCTACTCGACACACACAGATACGCAGTATTTT
CASSYSTHTDTQYF
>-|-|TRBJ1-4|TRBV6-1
TGTGCCAGCAGTGCAGGTGGAGCTAATGAAAAACTGTTTTTT
CASSAGGANEKLFF
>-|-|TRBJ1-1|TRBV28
TGTGCCAGCAGTTTATCTCCGGGGCCTCAAGCTTTCTTT
CASSLSPGPQAFF
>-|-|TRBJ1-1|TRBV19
TGTGCCAGTAGTATAGATTCGAAAGAGTACACTGAAGCTTTCTTT
CASSIDSKEYTEAFF
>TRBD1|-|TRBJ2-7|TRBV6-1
TGTGCCAGCAGCTGGAGACAGGGGCAAAACTACGAGCAGTACTTC
CASSWRQGQNYEQYF
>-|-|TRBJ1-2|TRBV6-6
TGTGCCAGCAGACCCACAGGGAACTATGGCTACACCTTC
CASRPTGNYGYTF
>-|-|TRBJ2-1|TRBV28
TGTGCCAGCAGTTTATCAAATCCGACTGAGCAGTTCTTC
CASSLSNPTEQFF
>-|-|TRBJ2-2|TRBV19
TGTGCCAGTAGTATCATTGCTGGAACCGGGGAGCTGTTTTTT
CASSIIAGTGELFF
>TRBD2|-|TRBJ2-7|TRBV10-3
TGTGCCACTCAGACTAGCGGGTCCTACGAGCAGTACTTC
CATQTSGSYEQYF
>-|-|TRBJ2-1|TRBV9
TGTGCCAGCAGCCCGGACCCCTACAATGAGCAGTTCTTC
CASSPDPYNEQFF
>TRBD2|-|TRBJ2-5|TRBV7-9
TGTGCCAGCAGCTTAGATATTTTTGGGCGGGAGGAAGAGACCCAGTACTTC
CASSLDIFGREEETQYF
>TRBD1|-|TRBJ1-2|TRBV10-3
TGTGCCATCAGTGAGATTGGGCAGGGGGCCGACGGCTACACCTTC
CAISEIGQGADGYTF
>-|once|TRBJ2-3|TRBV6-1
TGTGCCAGCAGTGGACGGAGGGGCACAGATACGCAGTATTTT
CASSGRRGTDTQYF
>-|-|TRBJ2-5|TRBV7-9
TGTGCCAGCAGCTTAGGATCTAGAGTCCAAGAGACCCAGTACTTC
CASSLGSRVQETQYF
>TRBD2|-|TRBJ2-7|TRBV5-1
TGCGCCAGCAGCCTCGGAGGGACTAGCGGGAATTTGTACTTC
CASSLGGTSGNLYF
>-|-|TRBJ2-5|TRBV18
TGTGCCAGCTCACCACAAGGCCAAGAGACCCAGTACTTC
CASSPQGQETQYF
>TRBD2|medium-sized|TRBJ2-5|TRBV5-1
TGCGCCAGCAGCCCGTCCGGGGGGGCGAGGGAGACCCAGTACTTC
CASSPSGGARETQYF
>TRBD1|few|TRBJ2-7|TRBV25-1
TGTGCCAGCCTTGGGACAGGGGGCTCCTACGAGCAGTACTTC
CASLGTGGSYEQYF
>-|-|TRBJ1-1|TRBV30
TGTGCCTGGAGCTTACAACAGGGCCTTGGCACTGAAGCTTTCTTT
CAWSLQQGLGTEAFF
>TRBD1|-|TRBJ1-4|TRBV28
TGTGCCAGCAGTTCGGGACAGGCTAAGGAAAAACTGTTTTTT
CASSSGQAKEKLFF
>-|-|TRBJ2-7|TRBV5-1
TGCGCCAGCAGCCCTGAAGCGGGACACCCGGGCGAGCAGTACTTC
CASSPEAGHPGEQYF
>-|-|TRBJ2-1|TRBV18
TGTGCCAGCTCACCACGACCAAGGGACACCTACAATGAGCAGTTCTTC
CASSPRPRDTYNEQFF
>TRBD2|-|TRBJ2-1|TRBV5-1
TGCGCCAGCAGCTTGGGAGCGGGGGTCTACAATGAGCAGTTCTTC
CASSLGAGVYNEQFF
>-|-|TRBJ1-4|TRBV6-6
TGTGCCAGCAAGGGGACGGAGGAAAAACTGTTTTTT
CASKGTEEKLFF
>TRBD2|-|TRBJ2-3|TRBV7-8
TGTGCCAGCAGCTTAGAACTAGCGGGGGGGTCCAGCACAGATACGCAGTATTTT
CASSLELAGGSSTDTQYF